A single sample gave rise to the 3 T cell receptor beta chains below, sequenced in a study of cytomegalovirus exposure and HLA in healthy donors. A multiplex PCR was run with 60 Vbeta primers and 13 Jbeta primers. Using immunoSEQ multiplex PCR, the repertoire was profiled, and TCRdb retains in-frame clones only, with some absent. The sample lists some 90,000 clones; 65% to 80% were seen once. Sequencing was done on a sample of PBMCs. The origin of the receptors is a female donor in good health and CMV-seropositive.

The chain couples TRBV7-2 to TRBJ2-4, with D tentatively TRBD1 (5 bases). The CDR3 has 13 amino acids. Trimming stripped 5 bases from V and 6 bases from J, with 11 bases between. Germline V lookup: CDR1 SGHTA, CDR2 FQGNSA. DNA of the CDR3: TGTGCCAGCAGCCCTAATCAGGGAAACATTCAGTACTTC. Translation: CASSPNQGNIQYF.

The V gene is TRBV6-6, the J gene TRBJ1-1; D is ambiguous. V was shortened by 2 bases and J by 5 bases, with 6 bases between the two germline ends. This CDR3 comprises 12 residues. The germline CDR1 and CDR2 sequences are MNHNY and SVGAGI (reference sequence). CDR3 nucleotides: TGTGCCAGCAGTTACGAGGTAACTGAAGCTTTCTTT. Protein: CASSYEVTEAFF.

J is TRBJ1-1 and V is TRBV11-2; no firm D call. The CDR3 sequence is 13 residues long. Trimming removed 5 bases at V and 4 bases at J, with 11 bases between. Germline assignment: CDR1 SGHAT and CDR2 FQNNGV. The CDR3 DNA reads TGTGCCAGCAGCCAACTTATCGGCACTGAAGCTTTCTTT. Translating gives CASSQLIGTEAFF.